A single sample gave rise to the 15 T cell receptor beta chains below, sequenced in a study of T cells in Graves' hyperthyroidism and ophthalmopathy. Using RNA transcripts as the source, TCR beta CDR3 regions were amplified. The HTBI set primed first-round TCR CDR3 RT-PCR. One entry per CDR3 protein results from TCRdb running MiXCR on the multiplex PCR reads. The sample includes hundreds of thousands of distinct CDR3 sequences, about 14% of them seen just once. Sequencing input: blood. These receptors all stem from a man between 45 and 60 years old with Graves' ophthalmopathy.

This clonotype was counted at least ten times. This chain links TRBV2 with TRBJ2-1, with D maybe TRBD2 (6 bases). V dropped 6 bases and J dropped 5 bases, with 17 bases sitting between them. This CDR3 is built from 15 residues. The V gene's germline CDR1 is SNHLY and CDR2 FYNNEI. CDR3 amino acids: CASRTMGLLDNEQFF. Written as DNA, the CDR3 is TGTGCCAGCAGAACAATGGGACTTCTCGACAATGAGCAGTTCTTC.

This clonotype appeared many times. V and J are TRBV18 and TRBJ1-5; unclear D gene. Trimming removed 3 bases from V and 3 bases from J, with 15 bases in between. Germline assignment: CDR1 KGHSH and CDR2 LQKENI. This CDR3 has 16 amino acids. The CDR3 nucleotides are TGTGCCAGCTCACCTTCCGCATCGGGCTTCAATCAGCCCCAGCATTTT. Its protein product is CASSPSASGFNQPQHF.

The chain is built from TRBV4-1 and TRBJ1-1; 8 bases match TRBD1. Per the germline V gene, CDR1 is MGHRA and CDR2 is YSYEKL. Germline trimming cut 6 bases from V and 1 base from J; bases unmatched to any gene: 4. The CDR3 spans 14 residues. This chain's CDR3 is CASRLGQANTEAFF. In DNA, the CDR3 is TGCGCCAGCAGATTGGGACAGGCGAACACTGAAGCTTTCTTT.

This clonotype was counted at least ten times. The chain links TRBV20-1 to TRBJ2-3; D unresolved. Between the trimmed V and J ends, which lost 2 bases and 0 bases, there was a span of 3 bases. Germline V gene data show CDR1 as DFQATT and CDR2 as SNEGSKA (reference sequence). This CDR3 spans 12 amino acids. This chain's CDR3 is CSARMSTDTQYF. CDR3 nucleotide sequence: TGCAGTGCTAGAATGAGCACAGATACGCAGTATTTT.

This clonotype occurred many times. This chain joins TRBV7-2 and TRBJ2-3, with 14 nucleotides matching TRBD2. Germline CDR1 reads SGHTA; CDR2 reads FQGNSA. The CDR3 is 17 residues long. V was pared by 3 bases and J by 4 bases, with 6 bases of the junction left unmatched. CDR3 loop: CASSFKTSGRGSDTQYF. DNA for the CDR3: TGTGCCAGCAGCTTCAAGACTAGCGGGAGGGGGTCAGATACGCAGTATTTT.

Points on this clonotype: Since a much larger clone is just one base distant, this may be a read error. V gene TRBV15 combines with J gene TRBJ1-5; D is unclear. This CDR3 spans 17 amino acids. Germline CDR1 is LNHNV and CDR2 is YYDKDF (reference sequence). CDR3 protein: CATSRGDLGISKQPQHF. As DNA, the CDR3 is TGTGCCACCAGCAGAGGGGATCTCGGAATTAGCAAGCAGCCCCAGCATTTT.

The gene calls are TRBV6-1 and TRBJ1-5, with D possibly matching TRBD1 (5 bases). Germline loops: CDR1 MNHNS, CDR2 SASEGT. This CDR3 has 15 residues. Trimming pared 2 bases from V and 7 bases from J, leaving 15 bases between. CDR3 nucleotides: TGTGCCAGCAGTGAAAGTACCTGGGGGGTACAGCCCCAGCATTTT. Protein product: CASSESTWGVQPQHF.

This clonotype was seen repeatedly, ten times or more. The gene calls are TRBV19 and TRBJ2-1; 9 bases are shared with TRBD1. CDR1 is LNHDA, CDR2 SQIVND, per germline (reference sequence). This CDR3 comprises 15 residues. V gave up 4 bases and J gave up 5 bases; unmatched junction bases: 6. The CDR3 is CASSRGQGVNNEQFF. In nucleotides, the CDR3 is TGTGCCAGTAGTAGGGGACAGGGTGTGAACAATGAGCAGTTCTTC.

In its sample, this clonotype was seen many times. The J gene is TRBJ2-7, the V gene TRBV6-6; D may be TRBD1 (5 bases). The V and J ends lost 0 bases and 1 base respectively, with 16 bases between them. The CDR3 has 17 amino acids. In germline, CDR1 is MNHNY, CDR2 SVGAGI (reference sequence). The chain's CDR3 is CASSYSSPYRSSYEQYF. The CDR3 nucleotides read TGTGCCAGCAGTTACTCCTCTCCCTACAGGTCTTCCTACGAGCAGTACTTC.

This clonotype was recorded at least ten times. The chain is built from TRBV15 and TRBJ2-5; the D is unclear. The CDR3 is 15 amino acids. Germline V gene data show CDR1 as LNHNV and CDR2 as YYDKDF (reference sequence). V dropped 0 bases and J dropped 0 bases, with 8 bases sitting between them. This CDR3 reads CATSRDIGNQETQYF. The CDR3 region has the DNA TGTGCCACCAGCAGAGATATAGGGAACCAAGAGACCCAGTACTTC.

The sample holds many counts of this clonotype. The rearrangement uses TRBV27 and TRBJ2-5; TRBD2 matches at 11 bases. The V gene's germline CDR1 is MNHEY and CDR2 SMNVEV (reference sequence). The CDR3 contains 14 residues. The trim removed 6 bases at V and 4 bases at J, leaving 4 bases unmatched. In DNA form, the CDR3 reads TGTGCCAGCAGACTAGCGGGAGTGGGAGAGACCCAGTACTTC. Its translation is CASRLAGVGETQYF.

Ten or more counts support this clonotype. The chain carries TRBV5-1 and TRBJ2-2; D gene uncertain. Germline lookup yields CDR1 SGHRS and CDR2 YFSETQ. The CDR3 extends over 15 amino acids. V was clipped by 1 base and J by 2 bases, with 9 bases between them. The DNA for the CDR3 is TGCGCCAGCAGCTTGATCGGCAAAAACACCGGGGAGCTGTTTTTT. Encoded protein: CASSLIGKNTGELFF.

In its sample, this clonotype was seen a few times. This chain joins TRBV12-3 or TRBV12-4 and TRBJ1-5, with 11 bases matching TRBD1. The CDR3 extends over 15 amino acids. Trimming at V came to 3 bases and at J to 4 bases, leaving 2 bases not matched to a gene. The CDR3 loop is CASSFGQGANQPQHF. As DNA, the CDR3 is TGTGCCAGCAGTTTCGGACAGGGGGCTAATCAGCCCCAGCATTTT.

The sample holds many counts of this clonotype. The chain combines TRBV5-1 with TRBJ1-5, with D maybe TRBD1 (5 bases). The CDR3 contains 15 residues. Trimming removed 0 bases from V and 5 bases from J, with 12 bases in between. CDR1 and CDR2 (germline): SGHRS, YFSETQ. The CDR3 loop is CASSLAGKFDQPQHF. The CDR3 DNA reads as TGCGCCAGCAGCTTGGCAGGGAAGTTCGATCAGCCCCAGCATTTT. Drawing the rest from reference TRBV5-1 and TRBJ1-5, the complete variable domain is KAGVTQTPRYLIKTRGQQVTLSCSPISGHRSVSWYQQTPGQGLQFLFEYFSETQRNKGNFPGRFSGRQFSNSRSEMNVSTLELGDSALYLCASSLAGKFDQPQHFGDGTRLSIL.

Notes on this clonotype: This may be a read error: a much more frequent sequence differs by one nucleotide. Because the CDR3 is missing its conserved closing phenylalanine or tryptophan, this is likely a read error. V and J are TRBV20-1 and TRBJ1-5; perhaps TRBD1 as D (5 bases). The CDR3 covers 13 residues. Trimming pared 2 bases from V and 3 bases from J, leaving 8 bases between. Germline V gene lookup returns CDR1 DFQATT and CDR2 SNEGSKA (reference sequence). The CDR3 is CSARQGANQPQHS. The CDR3 DNA reads TGCAGTGCTAGACAGGGCGCCAATCAGCCCCAGCATTCT.